The 9 T cell receptor beta chains below all came from one sample that was sequenced in a study of blood T cell repertoires in COVID-19. Here immunoSEQ multiplex PCR was the method, and the copy in TCRdb shows in-frame clones only, minus some. The sample lists fewer than 350,000 clones; nearly 90% were seen once. Material for sequencing was PBMCs or T cells enriched from blood (not recorded which). These receptors were obtained from a woman younger than 35 with acute COVID-19.

V and J are TRBV27 and TRBJ2-1; D possibly corresponds to TRBD1 (5 bases). CDR1 MNHEY and CDR2 SMNVEV come from the germline V gene (reference sequence). V lost 1 base and J 8 bases, leaving 9 bases between the germline ends. There are 13 residues in the CDR3. CDR3 bases: TGTGCCAGCAGTTTATTTGGCAGGGATGAGCAGTTCTTC. Protein: CASSLFGRDEQFF.

In DNA form, the CDR3 reads TGTGCCACCAGCAGAATTTCGGGACAGGGCTCCTACAATGAGCAGTTCTTC. Encoded protein: CATSRISGQGSYNEQFF. The chain is built from TRBV15 and TRBJ2-1, with 9 bases fitting TRBD1. The CDR3 has 17 residues. After removal of 2 bases from V and 0 bases from J, the junction contained 5 bases not matched to a gene. Germline-derived CDR1 and CDR2 are LNHNV and YYDKDF (reference sequence).

The rearrangement uses TRBV27 and TRBJ1-2; 8 nucleotides line up with TRBD1. The CDR3 covers 13 residues. Germline values: CDR1 MNHEY, CDR2 SMNVEV (reference sequence). V shed 4 bases and J 7 bases; nucleotides not matched to a gene: 5. CDR3 sequence (DNA): TGTGCCAGCAGTTCAGGGACAGGCGGTGGCTACACCTTC. Translation: CASSSGTGGGYTF.

This clone was seen once. The V gene is TRBV28, the J gene TRBJ2-1; D might be TRBD2 (5 bases). The V gene's germline CDR1 is MDHEN and CDR2 SYDVKM. The CDR3 has 14 residues. V was clipped by 6 bases and J by 4 bases, with 13 bases between them. The CDR3 nucleotides read TGTGCCAGCAGGGTCACCGGGAAATACAATGAGCAGTTCTTC. Amino acids: CASRVTGKYNEQFF. Full variable domain (outside the CDR3, taken from reference TRBV28 and TRBJ2-1): DVKVTQSSRYLVKRTGEKVFLECVQDMDHENMFWYRQDPGLGLRLIYFSYDVKMKEKGDIPEGYSVSREKKERFSLILESASTNQTSMYLCASRVTGKYNEQFFGPGTRLTVL.

The V gene is TRBV7-9, the J gene TRBJ2-2, with D possibly matching TRBD1 (5 bases). The CDR3 sequence is 14 residues long. CDR1 and CDR2 from the germline V gene are SEHNR and FQNEAQ (reference sequence). Trimming took 11 bases from V and 4 from J, leaving 17 bases between them. The CDR3: CAGGLRQGTGELFF. Here the CDR3 DNA reads TGTGCCGGCGGATTGCGGCAGGGCACCGGGGAGCTGTTTTTT.

This chain joins TRBV25-1 and TRBJ1-2, with D hard to call. Germline lookup yields CDR1 MGHDK and CDR2 SYGVNS. This CDR3 contains 14 residues. The V end lost 5 bases, the J end lost 3 bases, and 13 bases lay between the germline ends. CDR3 amino acids: CASSSWQADYGYTF. CDR3 sequence (DNA): TGTGCCAGCAGTTCGTGGCAGGCTGACTATGGCTACACCTTC.

This clone showed up just once. The chain is built from TRBV19 and TRBJ2-7; 8 bases match TRBD2. This CDR3 contains 14 residues. The germline V gene has CDR1 LNHDA and CDR2 SQIVND (reference sequence). V lost 1 base to trimming and J lost 6 bases; unmatched junction nucleotides: 5. CDR3 residues: CASSIVSGTGEQYF. Written as DNA, the CDR3 is TGTGCCAGTAGTATAGTTAGCGGGACGGGCGAGCAGTACTTC.

The genes are TRBV7-2 and TRBJ1-2, with D possibly TRBD1 on 5 matching bases. The CDR3 loop spans 13 amino acids. The V end lost 5 bases, the J end lost 4 bases, and 11 bases lay between the germline ends. The germline V gene encodes CDR1 SGHTA and CDR2 FQGNSA. The DNA of the CDR3 is TGTGCCAGCAGCGTAGGGGCACCCTATGGCTACACCTTC. This encodes CASSVGAPYGYTF. The full variable domain, its missing parts supplied by reference TRBV7-2 and TRBJ1-2, is GAGVSQSPSNKVTEKGKDVELRCDPISGHTALYWYRQSLGQGLEFLIYFQGNSAPDKSGLPSDRFSAERTGGSVSTLTIQRTQQEDSAVYLCASSVGAPYGYTFGSGTRLTVV.

The chain joins TRBV19 to TRBJ1-3; D uncertain. CDR3 length equals 16 residues. V lost 4 bases and J lost 4, with 17 bases in between. Germline CDR1 is LNHDA and CDR2 is SQIVND (reference sequence). The CDR3, as DNA: TGTGCCAGTAGTACCGACGGACTACTCTCGGGAAACACCATATATTTT. Amino acid sequence: CASSTDGLLSGNTIYF. The whole variable domain, remainder taken from reference TRBV19 and TRBJ1-3, is DGGITQSPKYLFRKEGQNVTLSCEQNLNHDAMYWYRQDPGQGLRLIYYSQIVNDFQKGDIAEGYSVSREKKESFPLTVTSAQKNPTAFYLCASSTDGLLSGNTIYFGEGSWLTVV.